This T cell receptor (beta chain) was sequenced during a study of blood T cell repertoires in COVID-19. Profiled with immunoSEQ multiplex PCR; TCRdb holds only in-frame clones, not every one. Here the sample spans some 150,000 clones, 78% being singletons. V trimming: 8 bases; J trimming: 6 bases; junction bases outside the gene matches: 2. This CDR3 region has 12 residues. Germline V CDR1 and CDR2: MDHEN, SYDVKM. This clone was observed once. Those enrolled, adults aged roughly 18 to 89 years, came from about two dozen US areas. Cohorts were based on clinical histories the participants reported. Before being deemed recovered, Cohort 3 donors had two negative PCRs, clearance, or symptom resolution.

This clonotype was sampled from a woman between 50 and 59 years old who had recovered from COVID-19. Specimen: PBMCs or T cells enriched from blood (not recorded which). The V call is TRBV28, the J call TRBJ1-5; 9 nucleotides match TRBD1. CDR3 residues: CASGTGFQPQHF. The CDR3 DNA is TGTGCCAGCGGGACAGGGTTTCAGCCCCAGCATTTT.